Listed here are 27 T cell receptor beta chains from one sample, sequenced in a study of T-cell memory formation after mild COVID-19. Via MiXCR, TCRdb re-called the 5' RACE reads, giving one row per CDR3 protein. The sample contains around 200,000 distinct CDR3 sequences, less than 20% of which appear only once. Source material: PBMCs or a T cell subset sorted from them (not recorded which). The receptors stem from a man between 18 and 29 years old who had mild COVID-19 (a few samples of this study predate the infection). Cell type and time point are not known.

This clonotype was found a few times. V is TRBV27 and J is TRBJ2-7; 13 bases are shared with TRBD2. J gave up 2 bases and V 5 bases, and 6 bases lay outside the gene matches. The CDR3 consists of 16 residues. From germline, CDR1 is MNHEY and CDR2 SMNVEV (reference sequence). The CDR3 reads CASSPRTSGSTYEQYF. The CDR3 nucleotides are TGTGCCAGCAGTCCGAGGACTAGCGGGAGCACCTACGAGCAGTACTTC.

A few counts support this clonotype. The chain carries TRBV9 and TRBJ2-3, with 10 bases identical to TRBD2. CDR1 is SGDLS, CDR2 YYNGEE, per germline. The ends lost 2 bases at V and 0 bases at J; junction bases unmatched: 9. The CDR3 is 18 residues long. The CDR3 coding sequence is TGTGCCAGCAGCGTCGGTCTAGCGGGGGTACCTAGCACAGATACGCAGTATTTT. Translated, it gives CASSVGLAGVPSTDTQYF.

The V and J genes are TRBV7-9 and TRBJ2-2, with D hard to call. This CDR3 spans 14 amino acids. Germline CDR1 SEHNR, CDR2 FQNEAQ (reference sequence). Trimming left V 1 base short and J 8 bases short, with 11 bases between. The CDR3 coding sequence is TGTGCCAGCAGCTTAGATGTCCCTCTGGGGGAGCTGTTTTTT. Protein product: CASSLDVPLGELFF.

This chain connects TRBV9 to TRBJ2-1; TRBD2 might be the D (5 bases). CDR1 and CDR2 from the germline V gene are SGDLS and YYNGEE. CDR3 length: 15 amino acids. V shed 4 bases and J shed 2 bases, with 13 bases lying between them. The CDR3 here is CASSPEGGPYNEQFF. The CDR3 DNA reads as TGTGCCAGCAGCCCCGAGGGTGGTCCCTACAATGAGCAGTTCTTC.

The chain has TRBV5-1 and TRBJ2-7; TRBD1 agrees at 8 bases. This CDR3 spans 14 amino acids. In germline, CDR1 is SGHRS, CDR2 YFSETQ. Trimming cost V 3 bases and J 6 bases; bases outside gene matches: 8. The CDR3 loop is CASSSDRARREQYF. The CDR3 DNA reads as TGCGCCAGCAGCTCGGACAGGGCTCGTCGCGAGCAGTACTTC.

There are a few counts of this clonotype. CDR3 protein: CASSPATGQKSNYGYTF. The CDR3 DNA reads as TGTGCCAGCAGTCCAGCAACGGGACAGAAGTCTAACTATGGCTACACCTTC. The rearrangement links TRBV12-3 or TRBV12-4 to TRBJ1-2; 7 bases map to TRBD1. The CDR3 covers 17 residues. Trimming took 5 bases from V and 0 from J; bases not matched to a gene: 12.

The rearrangement uses TRBV4-3 and TRBJ2-5, with D tentatively TRBD1 or TRBD2 (5 bases each). Germline assignment: CDR1 LGHNA and CDR2 YSLEER. The CDR3 runs 14 residues. V lost 3 bases and J lost 4, with 12 bases in between. The CDR3 DNA reads TGCGCCAGCAGCCAGCCGGGGCCGGGAGAGACCCAGTACTTC. Amino acids: CASSQPGPGETQYF.

The chain employs TRBV20-1 and TRBJ2-1, with D possibly being TRBD2 (5 bases). The CDR3 has 13 residues. From germline, CDR1 is DFQATT and CDR2 SNEGSKA (reference sequence). Trimming removed 5 bases at V and 6 bases at J, with 14 bases between. The CDR3 bases are TGCAGTGCTCTAACTAGAGGCACCAATGAGCAGTTCTTC. Protein: CSALTRGTNEQFF.

This clonotype has just a few counts. The chain couples TRBV7-9 to TRBJ2-3; perhaps TRBD1 as D (5 bases). The CDR3 sequence is 14 residues long. In germline, CDR1 is SEHNR, CDR2 FQNEAQ (reference sequence). Trimming left V 7 bases short and J 2 bases short, with 13 bases between. CDR3 DNA: TGTGCCAGCACCCAGGGCAGAACCACAGATACGCAGTATTTT. Its protein is CASTQGRTTDTQYF. The full variable domain, rest sourced from reference TRBV7-9 and TRBJ2-3, is DTGVSQNPRHKITKRGQNVTFRCDPISEHNRLYWYRQTLGQGPEFLTYFQNEAQLEKSRLLSDRFSAERPKGSFSTLEIQRTEQGDSAMYLCASTQGRTTDTQYFGPGTRLTVL.

V usage is TRBV29-1 and J usage is TRBJ1-2, with 10 nucleotides matching TRBD1. V shed 4 bases and J 8 bases; nucleotides not matched to a gene: 7. There are 13 residues in the CDR3. The germline gives CDR1 SQVTM, CDR2 ANQGSEA. CDR3 bases: TGCAGCGTTGGTTATGGGACAGGGGTAGGCTACACCTTC. Residues: CSVGYGTGVGYTF.

The CDR3 spells CASSRDRVGEKLFF. The CDR3 DNA reads TGCGCCAGCAGCCGGGACAGGGTAGGAGAAAAACTGTTTTTT. V is TRBV4-3 and J is TRBJ1-4, with 9 bases that match TRBD1. V was pared by 4 bases and J by 8 bases, with 5 bases of the junction left unmatched. Germline V gene data show CDR1 as LGHNA and CDR2 as YSLEER. The CDR3 loop spans 14 amino acids.

The CDR3 nucleotides are TGTGCCAGCAGCCGGGGACAATATAATTCACCCCTCCACTTT. Translation: CASSRGQYNSPLHF. The V and J genes are TRBV7-2 and TRBJ1-6; maybe TRBD1 (6 bases). Trimming left V 5 bases short and J 4 bases short, with 9 bases between. CDR1 is SGHTA, CDR2 FQGNSA, per germline. The CDR3 consists of 14 residues. The whole variable domain, remainder taken from reference TRBV7-2 and TRBJ1-6, is GAGVSQSPSNKVTEKGKDVELRCDPISGHTALYWYRQSLGQGLEFLIYFQGNSAPDKSGLPSDRFSAERTGGSVSTLTIQRTQQEDSAVYLCASSRGQYNSPLHFGNGTRLTVT.

This chain uses TRBV20-1 with TRBJ1-4, with TRBD1 matching 7 bases. The CDR3 loop spans 13 amino acids. Germline assignment: CDR1 DFQATT and CDR2 SNEGSKA (reference sequence). Trimming at V came to 6 bases and at J to 3 bases, leaving 4 bases not matched to a gene. The CDR3 DNA is TGCAGTGCCTATACAGGGGCTAATGAAAAACTGTTTTTT. It yields the protein CSAYTGANEKLFF.

The sample holds many counts of this clonotype. This chain links TRBV5-1 with TRBJ2-3; tentatively, D is TRBD2 (5 bases). Germline CDR1 and CDR2: SGHRS and YFSETQ. This CDR3 contains 14 residues. V lost 5 bases to trimming and J lost 4 bases, with 14 bases between them. The CDR3 nucleotides are TGCGCCAGCAGAAAGGCGGGCCCCCCAGATACGCAGTATTTT. As protein: CASRKAGPPDTQYF.

This clonotype was seen a handful of times. The chain recombines TRBV5-1 with TRBJ1-4; D not resolved. Germline assignment: CDR1 SGHRS and CDR2 YFSETQ. This CDR3 comprises 14 residues. V lost 0 bases to trimming and J lost 4 bases, with 7 bases between them. The CDR3 region has the DNA TGCGCCAGCAGCTTGGCCTCCTTTAATGAAAAACTGTTTTTT. This gives the protein CASSLASFNEKLFF.

This chain connects TRBV4-2 to TRBJ2-7; no firm D call. The CDR3 is 15 amino acids. CDR1 is LGHNA, CDR2 YNFKEQ, per germline. Trimming pared 4 bases from V and 4 bases from J, leaving 17 bases between. CDR3 amino acids: CASSPTRLVSYEQYF. CDR3 nucleotide sequence: TGTGCCAGCAGCCCAACCCGGCTAGTATCTTACGAGCAGTACTTC.

The V gene is TRBV28, the J gene TRBJ2-3; 11 nucleotides align to TRBD1. V was clipped by 7 bases and J by 3 bases; unmatched bases: 6. Germline lookup yields CDR1 MDHEN and CDR2 SYDVKM. The CDR3 loop spans 15 amino acids. The CDR3 DNA reads TGTGCCAGCAAGGTCGGGGACAGGGGGACAGATACGCAGTATTTT. Translated, it gives CASKVGDRGTDTQYF.

The chain links TRBV5-1 to TRBJ2-3; TRBD1 or TRBD2 may be the D gene (5 bases each). CDR1 SGHRS and CDR2 YFSETQ come from the germline V gene. V lost 4 bases, J lost 2 bases, and 14 bases lay in between. The CDR3 length is 15 residues. CDR3 nucleotides: TGCGCCAGCAGCCCCGGGGCTACCTCCACAGATACGCAGTATTTT. Translating gives CASSPGATSTDTQYF.

This clonotype was counted a few times. The chain is built from TRBV6-5 and TRBJ1-1; D is possibly TRBD1 (5 bases). The V gene lost 7 bases and the J gene lost 4 bases, with 16 bases spanning the gap. The germline V gene encodes CDR1 MNHEY and CDR2 SVGAGI. There are 14 residues in the CDR3. The DNA for the CDR3 is TGTGCCAGCATGCCAGGGAACTCGGGCACTGAAGCTTTCTTT. Translating it yields CASMPGNSGTEAFF.

In regard to this clonotype: The junction departs from the called germline gene at one end, perhaps through a read error. The chain carries TRBV4-3 and TRBJ1-1; 9 bases are shared with TRBD1. CDR3 length: 12 amino acids. Germline V gene lookup returns CDR1 LGHNA and CDR2 YSLEER. This CDR3 reads CATSQGTGPAFF. The CDR3 DNA follows: TGCGCCACCAGCCAAGGGACAGGGCCAGCTTTCTTT.

DNA of the CDR3: TGTGCCAGCAGCCGAGGGACGGACAGGTCTTACGAGCAGTACTTC. It yields the protein CASSRGTDRSYEQYF. This chain connects TRBV4-2 to TRBJ2-7, with 7 bases identical to TRBD1. The CDR3 length is 15 residues. Losses at the gene ends were 4 bases for V and 4 bases for J; bases not matched to a gene: 10. Germline V gene sequence: CDR1 LGHNA, CDR2 YNFKEQ.

This chain joins TRBV5-1 and TRBJ2-3; 15 positions agree with TRBD2. In germline, CDR1 is SGHRS, CDR2 YFSETQ. CDR3 size: 17 residues. After removal of 4 bases from V and 1 base from J, the junction contained 4 bases not matched to a gene. CDR3 coding DNA: TGCGCCAGCAGCGAGGGACTAGCGGGAGGCGGCACAGATACGCAGTATTTT. This gives the protein CASSEGLAGGGTDTQYF.

This clonotype has a handful of counts. This chain connects TRBV5-1 to TRBJ1-5, with 7 positions matching TRBD1. With 2 bases clipped from V and 5 bases from J, the junction kept 4 bases outside the gene matches. Germline-derived CDR1 and CDR2 are SGHRS and YFSETQ. The CDR3 is 14 amino acids. CDR3 bases: TGCGCCAGCAGCTTCGGAGGGGGCGATCAGCCCCAGCATTTT. Its translation is CASSFGGGDQPQHF.

The CDR3 spells CASSPTGGNYGYTF. In nucleotides, the CDR3 is TGTGCCAGCAGCCCGACAGGGGGGAACTATGGCTACACCTTC. The rearrangement uses TRBV7-9 and TRBJ1-2; 9 bases agree with TRBD1. From germline, CDR1 is SEHNR and CDR2 FQNEAQ (reference sequence). V shed 5 bases and J 2 bases; nucleotides not matched to a gene: 3. CDR3 length: 14 residues.

This clonotype was seen repeatedly, ten times or more. One end of the junction varies from germline; a read error may be responsible. This chain uses TRBV5-1 with TRBJ2-5; the D is unclear. The better agreement between TRBJ2-3 and the DNA end casts doubt on the J call. The CDR3 covers 12 residues. Germline V gene data show CDR1 as SGHRS and CDR2 as YFSETQ. CDR3 in amino acids: CASSLARETQYF. The CDR3 DNA reads as TGTGCCAGCAGCTTAGCCCGAGAAACGCAGTATTTT.

At least ten counts were recorded for this clonotype. V gene TRBV4-2 combines with J gene TRBJ2-5, with 8 bases lining up with TRBD2. The CDR3 is 15 amino acids. Per germline, CDR1 LGHNA and CDR2 YNFKEQ. The trim removed 2 bases at V and 3 bases at J, leaving 5 bases unmatched. In DNA form, the CDR3 reads TGTGCCAGCAGCCAACCTGACGGGGGGGAAGAGACCCAGTACTTC. Translated, it gives CASSQPDGGEETQYF.

This chain connects TRBV20-1 to TRBJ1-1; no clear D. This CDR3 region has 14 residues. Germline CDR1 and CDR2: DFQATT and SNEGSKA (reference sequence). V was clipped by 0 bases and J by 0 bases, with 8 bases between them. CDR3 nucleotide sequence: TGCAGTGCTAGAGATCGGGTACTGAACACTGAAGCTTTCTTT. It encodes CSARDRVLNTEAFF.